A selection of T cell receptor beta chains follows, all from one sample in a study of cytomegalovirus exposure and HLA in healthy donors. Assay used: immunoSEQ multiplex PCR; TCRdb lists only in-frame clones, some missing. The profile shows some 150,000 clones, around 88% of them singletons. Specimen: PBMCs. These receptor sequences come from a woman in her 30s in good health and CMV-seronegative. Both conserved end residues are part of each CDR3. The D gene is left open where the match is weak. Where a row states a size, it is once, few, many or the class of an expanded clone; other rows omit it.

V gene	clone size	D gene	J gene	CDR3 protein	CDR3 DNA
TRBV5-8	medium-sized	-	TRBJ1-5	CASSFSRESNQPQHF	TGTGCCAGCAGCTTTTCGAGGGAAAGCAATCAGCCCCAGCATTTT
TRBV9	once	TRBD2	TRBJ2-7	CASSVGGGEQYF	TGTGCCAGCAGCGTAGGCGGGGGCGAGCAGTACTTC
TRBV10-3	-	TRBD1	TRBJ2-7	CAITPGQGSQYF	TGTGCCATCACCCCGGGACAGGGAAGTCAGTACTTC
TRBV28	-	-	TRBJ1-2	CAAGIYGYTF	TGTGCCGCGGGCATCTATGGCTACACCTTC
TRBV6-4	-	-	TRBJ2-7	CASSPFGELPSYEQYF	TGTGCCAGCAGCCCCTTCGGGGAGCTGCCCTCCTACGAGCAGTACTTC
TRBV15	-	-	TRBJ2-7	CATSRVTRTYEQYF	TGTGCCACCAGCAGAGTAACGAGAACCTACGAGCAGTACTTC
TRBV9	once	-	TRBJ1-1	CASSVYGSGEAFF	TGTGCCAGCAGCGTATATGGGTCCGGGGAAGCTTTCTTT
TRBV11-3	-	TRBD1	TRBJ2-1	CASSLGQGPNNEQFF	TGTGCCAGCAGCTTAGGACAGGGACCTAACAATGAGCAGTTCTTC
TRBV30	-	TRBD2	TRBJ2-7	CAWNGLAGGHGLYEQYF	TGTGCCTGGAATGGACTAGCGGGAGGGCACGGCCTTTACGAGCAGTACTTC
TRBV6-5	-	TRBD1	TRBJ1-1	CASSLDRGATEAFF	TGTGCCAGCAGTTTGGACAGGGGGGCCACTGAAGCTTTCTTT
TRBV18	-	-	TRBJ1-2	CASSPRVDISNYGYTF	TGTGCCAGCTCACCACGGGTCGACATCTCTAACTATGGCTACACCTTC